This TCR beta chain was documented in a study of OX40 agonist ivuxolimab in advanced cancers. Background on the study: Dose-escalation patients were diagnosed with hepatocellular carcinoma, melanoma, renal cell cancer or head and neck cancer.

Using immunoSEQ multiplex PCR, the repertoire was profiled, and TCRdb retains in-frame clones only, with some absent. The sample yields about 78,000 clones, roughly 93% seen once. The germline CDR1 and CDR2 sequences are GTSNPN and SVGIG (reference sequence). The V and J ends lost 2 bases and 4 bases respectively, with 8 bases between them. CDR3 length: 12 amino acids. This clonotype was obtained from an adult with an advanced solid tumor such as melanoma, head and neck, liver or kidney cancer. The sequences come from CD4+ or CD8+ T cells sorted from blood, collected in a trial of the OX40 agonist ivuxolimab. J is TRBJ1-2 and V is TRBV30; D remains unclear. The CDR3 DNA reads as TGTGCCTGGAGTCCCGTCGCCTATGGCTACACCTTC. The encoded protein is CAWSPVAYGYTF.